The 26 T cell receptor beta chains presented below share a single source sample, sequenced in a study of technical replicates of blood from a few donors. Here immunoSEQ multiplex PCR was the method, and the copy in TCRdb shows in-frame clones only, minus some. Of about 53,000 clones in the sample, around 83% were seen once. Sequenced input: PBMCs. The receptors shown here come from a human donor in good health. Some clones in this sample may be carry-over from other donors' samples.

V and J are TRBV6-6 and TRBJ2-1; D call uncertain. The germline gives CDR1 MNHNY, CDR2 SVGAGI (reference sequence). The V end lost 5 bases, the J end lost 0 bases, and 11 bases lay between the germline ends. The CDR3 covers 15 residues. This CDR3 is CASSLDKSSYNEQFF. The DNA for the CDR3 is TGTGCCAGCAGTCTCGACAAGAGCTCCTACAATGAGCAGTTCTTC.

The chain combines TRBV4-1 with TRBJ2-3, with 8 bases aligning to TRBD1. Germline V gene lookup returns CDR1 MGHRA and CDR2 YSYEKL. J lost 2 bases, V lost 1 base, and 5 bases had no gene match. The CDR3 is made up of 16 amino acids. CDR3 residues: CASSQGRQGITDTQYF. As DNA, the CDR3 is TGCGCCAGCAGCCAAGGTCGACAGGGGATCACAGATACGCAGTATTTT.

The chain combines TRBV11-2 with TRBJ2-2, with D tentatively TRBD1 (6 bases). CDR1 and CDR2 from the germline V gene are SGHAT and FQNNGV. The CDR3 is 16 amino acids. V was cut by 6 bases and J by 4 bases, with 18 bases left in between. The CDR3 nucleotides are TGTGCCAGCAGGCCTCTCCGGGACACTATCACCGGGGAGCTGTTTTTT. Translated: CASRPLRDTITGELFF. Combining the CDR3 with reference TRBV11-2 and TRBJ2-2 gives the whole variable domain EAGVAQSPRYKIIEKRQSVAFWCNPISGHATLYWYQQILGQGPKLLIQFQNNGVVDDSQLPKDRFSAERLKGVDSTLKIQPAKLEDSAVYLCASRPLRDTITGELFFGEGSRLTVL.

This clone appeared a single time. The chain combines TRBV5-4 with TRBJ1-2; TRBD1 matches 7 bases. Looked up from germline, CDR1 is SGHNT and CDR2 is YYREEE (reference sequence). The CDR3 is 14 amino acids. Trimming at V came to 3 bases and at J to 4 bases, leaving 6 bases not matched to a gene. CDR3 DNA sequence: TGTGCCAGCAGCTGGGACAGCACCGCCTATGGCTACACCTTC. It specifies CASSWDSTAYGYTF.

V gene TRBV7-2 combines with J gene TRBJ2-7; 7 bases line up with TRBD1. The CDR3 runs to 16 residues. CDR1 is SGHTA and CDR2 is FQGNSA in the germline V gene. V shed 4 bases, J shed 5 bases, and the junction held 14 bases outside the gene matches. The CDR3 region is CASSWRGGSRIHEQYF. The CDR3 nucleotides read TGTGCCAGCAGCTGGAGAGGGGGCAGCCGGATTCACGAGCAGTACTTC. Drawing the rest from reference TRBV7-2 and TRBJ2-7, the complete variable domain is GAGVSQSPSNKVTEKGKDVELRCDPISGHTALYWYRQSLGQGLEFLIYFQGNSAPDKSGLPSDRFSAERTGGSVSTLTIQRTQQEDSAVYLCASSWRGGSRIHEQYFGPGTRLTVT.

The rearrangement joins TRBV7-3 to TRBJ2-2, with D possibly matching TRBD2 (6 bases). The germline V and J ends were trimmed by 3 bases and 7 bases, with 12 bases remaining between them. This CDR3 has 14 residues. Germline CDR1 and CDR2: SGHTA and FQGTGA. CDR3 in DNA: TGTGCCAGCAGCTTCCGGATGGGAGGCGGGGAGCTGTTTTTT. It translates to CASSFRMGGGELFF.

This clone has only a few counts. V usage is TRBV27 and J usage is TRBJ1-5, with D perhaps TRBD1 (6 bases). The germline V and J ends were trimmed by 6 bases and 4 bases, with 22 bases remaining between them. Germline V gene data show CDR1 as MNHEY and CDR2 as SMNVEV (reference sequence). This CDR3 contains 17 residues. CDR3 sequence: CASSSYAGPGVNQPQHF. As DNA, the CDR3 is TGTGCCAGCAGCTCTTACGCCGGACCAGGGGTGAATCAGCCCCAGCATTTT.

The chain joins TRBV29-1 to TRBJ1-1, with 9 bases aligning to TRBD1. The CDR3 has 16 residues. Trimming took 4 bases from V and 5 from J; bases not matched to a gene: 14. The germline gives CDR1 SQVTM, CDR2 ANQGSEA. The CDR3 bases are TGCAGCGTTGCTCTTCCCGGGACAGGGCTTCGGACTGAAGCTTTCTTT. It encodes CSVALPGTGLRTEAFF.

A note on this clone: A junction boundary mismatches the germline segment, possibly from a read error. V gene TRBV5-1 combines with J gene TRBJ2-7; 9 positions match TRBD2. Germline CDR1 and CDR2: SGHRS and YFSETQ. The CDR3 sequence is 13 residues long. The CDR3 spells CASSPTASGTVDF. The CDR3 nucleotides are TGCGCCAGCAGCCCAACGGCTAGCGGGACTGTGGACTTC. Combining the CDR3 with reference TRBV5-1 and TRBJ2-7 gives the whole variable domain KAGVTQTPRYLIKTRGQQVTLSCSPISGHRSVSWYQQTPGQGLQFLFEYFSETQRNKGNFPGRFSGRQFSNSRSEMNVSTLELGDSALYLCASSPTASGTVDFGPGTRLTVT.

The chain combines TRBV19 with TRBJ2-5, with 11 bases matching TRBD2. Losses at the gene ends were 6 bases for V and 2 bases for J; bases not matched to a gene: 2. This CDR3 contains 14 residues. CDR1 and CDR2 (germline): LNHDA, SQIVND (reference sequence). DNA of the CDR3: TGTGCCAGTAGGGTAGCGGGGGGGCAAGAGACCCAGTACTTC. The encoded protein is CASRVAGGQETQYF.

The chain links TRBV18 to TRBJ2-7; maybe TRBD1 (6 bases). Germline V gene sequence: CDR1 KGHSH, CDR2 LQKENI. The CDR3 spans 14 residues. With 3 bases removed from V and 4 bases from J, the gap between germline ends came to 13 bases. In DNA form, the CDR3 reads TGTGCCAGCTCACCTCCCTCAGGGGTATACGAGCAGTACTTC. Translated, it gives CASSPPSGVYEQYF.

This chain joins TRBV6-5 and TRBJ1-2, with 8 bases aligning to TRBD1. The CDR3 covers 16 residues. The V gene end was trimmed by 2 bases and the J gene end by 5 bases; junction bases not matched to a gene: 10. Germline V gives CDR1 MNHEY, CDR2 SVGAGI. The CDR3 is CASSYQGQGGEYGYTF. CDR3 bases: TGTGCCAGCAGTTACCAAGGACAGGGCGGAGAATATGGCTACACCTTC.

This clone has just one count. This chain connects TRBV5-4 to TRBJ1-2; possible D gene TRBD1, 5 bases. V was shortened by 2 bases and J by 7 bases, with 12 bases between the two germline ends. This CDR3 region has 13 residues. The germline gives CDR1 SGHNT, CDR2 YYREEE (reference sequence). CDR3 DNA sequence: TGTGCCAGCAGCTTTTGGCAGGGCAGTGGCTACACCTTC. Translating gives CASSFWQGSGYTF.

V is TRBV27 and J is TRBJ2-7, with TRBD2 as a possible D gene (6 bases). V lost 6 bases and J lost 0, with 15 bases in between. The germline CDR1 and CDR2 sequences are MNHEY and SMNVEV (reference sequence). CDR3 length equals 15 residues. The DNA for the CDR3 is TGTGCCAGCAGGTGGGACTCGGCAGGCTCCTACGAGCAGTACTTC. As protein: CASRWDSAGSYEQYF.

This chain joins TRBV7-8 and TRBJ1-2; 8 bases agree with TRBD1. V lost 4 bases and J lost 0; bases outside the gene matches: 4. The CDR3 spans 15 residues. Germline V gene lookup returns CDR1 SGHVS and CDR2 FQNEAQ. The chain's CDR3 is CASSSRTGPNYGYTF. DNA for the CDR3: TGTGCCAGCAGCTCAAGGACAGGGCCTAACTATGGCTACACCTTC.

The chain is built from TRBV6-5 and TRBJ1-1, with 9 bases matching TRBD1. V shed 7 bases and J 4 bases; nucleotides not matched to a gene: 10. Germline CDR1 is MNHEY and CDR2 is SVGAGI. This CDR3 contains 15 residues. The CDR3 region has the DNA TGTGCCAGCACCAACGGGGGGACAGGGAGCACTGAAGCTTTCTTT. It translates to CASTNGGTGSTEAFF.

The rearrangement links TRBV6-5 to TRBJ1-1, with D hard to call. In germline, CDR1 is MNHEY, CDR2 SVGAGI. V lost 6 bases and J 4 bases, leaving 15 bases between the germline ends. The CDR3 runs to 14 residues. The CDR3 DNA sequence: TGTGCCAGCAGCAGACAACTGGAGGCCACTGAAGCTTTCTTT. It specifies CASSRQLEATEAFF.

The chain couples TRBV7-3 to TRBJ2-2, with D possibly TRBD2 on 5 matching bases. From germline, CDR1 is SGHTA and CDR2 FQGTGA. CDR3 length equals 17 residues. V was trimmed by 3 bases and J by 3 bases, leaving 17 bases between them. CDR3 nucleotide sequence: TGTGCCAGCAGCTTGAGCGGCCGACCCCAACACACCGGGGAGCTGTTTTTT. It translates to CASSLSGRPQHTGELFF.

This sequence joins TRBV27 and TRBJ1-1; 9 nucleotides match TRBD1. Germline assignment: CDR1 MNHEY and CDR2 SMNVEV (reference sequence). The CDR3 contains 16 residues. J was trimmed by 4 bases and V by 2 bases; bases with no gene match: 8. In DNA, the CDR3 is TGTGCCAGCAGTTTAGGGAAAGGACAGGGGCCCACTGAAGCTTTCTTT. It codes for CASSLGKGQGPTEAFF.

The chain recombines TRBV5-5 with TRBJ1-2; 7 bases line up with TRBD1. V gave up 1 base and J gave up 8 bases; unmatched junction bases: 2. In germline, CDR1 is SGHKS, CDR2 YYEKEE (reference sequence). The CDR3 has 12 amino acids. In DNA, the CDR3 is TGTGCCAGCAGCTTGTGGACAGGAGGCTACACCTTC. Translation: CASSLWTGGYTF. Full variable domain (remainder filled in from reference TRBV5-5 and TRBJ1-2): DAGVTQSPTHLIKTRGQQVTLRCSPISGHKSVSWYQQVLGQGPQFIFQYYEKEERGRGNFPDRFSARQFPNYSSELNVNALLLGDSALYLCASSLWTGGYTFGSGTRLTVV.

The chain links TRBV6-5 to TRBJ1-2; 11 nucleotides align to TRBD1. The J segment lost 5 bases and the V segment lost 7 bases, leaving 9 bases of the junction unmatched. CDR3 length equals 15 residues. Germline CDR1 MNHEY, CDR2 SVGAGI. The CDR3 reads CASTLGQGVWYGYTF. CDR3 DNA sequence: TGTGCCAGCACCCTGGGACAGGGGGTGTGGTATGGCTACACCTTC.

The chain is built from TRBV7-9 and TRBJ2-2; D gene unclear. V shed 0 bases and J shed 5 bases, with 7 bases lying between them. Germline-derived CDR1 and CDR2 are SEHNR and FQNEAQ (reference sequence). This CDR3 contains 14 residues. In nucleotides, the CDR3 is TGTGCCAGCAGCTTAGCCGGTGCAACCGGGGAGCTGTTTTTT. It specifies CASSLAGATGELFF.

This chain links TRBV7-9 with TRBJ2-5, with D possibly TRBD2 on 6 matching bases. Germline-derived CDR1 and CDR2 are SEHNR and FQNEAQ (reference sequence). V gave up 2 bases and J gave up 1 base, with 8 bases separating them. This CDR3 has 14 amino acids. The CDR3: CASSLPGVQETQYF. CDR3 nucleotides: TGTGCCAGCAGCTTACCGGGGGTCCAAGAGACCCAGTACTTC.

The V call is TRBV27, the J call TRBJ2-7, with 9 bases aligning to TRBD2. The germline V gene has CDR1 MNHEY and CDR2 SMNVEV (reference sequence). J was trimmed by 7 bases and V by 5 bases; bases with no gene match: 3. The CDR3 spans 12 residues. CDR3 in amino acids: CASSISGREQYF. The CDR3 DNA sequence: TGTGCCAGCAGTATAAGCGGGAGGGAGCAGTACTTC.

The chain carries TRBV11-2 and TRBJ1-5; TRBD1 agrees at 7 bases. Germline CDR1 SGHAT, CDR2 FQNNGV. J was trimmed by 3 bases and V by 8 bases; bases with no gene match: 7. This CDR3 comprises 14 residues. Written as DNA, the CDR3 is TGTGCCAGCGGCAGACAGGGTTCCAATCAGCCCCAGCATTTT. It specifies CASGRQGSNQPQHF. The full variable domain, its missing parts supplied by reference TRBV11-2 and TRBJ1-5, is EAGVAQSPRYKIIEKRQSVAFWCNPISGHATLYWYQQILGQGPKLLIQFQNNGVVDDSQLPKDRFSAERLKGVDSTLKIQPAKLEDSAVYLCASGRQGSNQPQHFGDGTRLSIL.

V usage is TRBV7-9 and J usage is TRBJ2-7; 8 positions agree with TRBD2. CDR1 is SEHNR, CDR2 FQNEAQ, per germline (reference sequence). This CDR3 is built from 14 residues. The trim removed 8 bases at V and 2 bases at J, leaving 8 bases unmatched. CDR3 amino acids: CASERTGGTYEQYF. The CDR3 region has the DNA TGTGCCAGCGAGAGGACGGGGGGGACCTACGAGCAGTACTTC.